This TCR beta chain was found in a study of blood T cell repertoires in COVID-19. Looking at the study overall: Specimens from acute and convalescent COVID-19 originated in the United States, Italy and Spain. Sample material is recorded as cDNA or gDNA derived from T cells, B-cell-depleted T cells, or PBMCs.

Per the original data handling: Reference gene primer amplification in the assay estimated nucleated cell counts. Sequencing was performed with immunoSEQ multiplex PCR; in TCRdb, only in-frame clones are kept and a portion is missing. That table gives V, J and clone size, and the DNA gave D and trimming. In the table there are fewer than 300,000 clones, approximately 81% of which are singletons. Between the trimmed V and J ends, which lost 0 bases and 6 bases, there was a span of 13 bases. This CDR3 comprises 15 residues. Germline assignment: CDR1 SGHRS and CDR2 YFSETQ. The V call is TRBV5-1, the J call TRBJ2-1, with D possibly TRBD1 on 6 matching bases. The sequencing input was peripheral blood. This TCR derives from a woman in her sixties with active or convalescent COVID-19. DNA of the CDR3: TGCGCCAGCAGCTTGGTGGGGGCCCTTTCCAATGAGCAGTTCTTC. It specifies CASSLVGALSNEQFF.